The 21 T cell receptor beta chains listed next were all sequenced from one sample in a study of regulatory T cells in long-lasting Graves disease. Library construction for TCR beta used iRepertoire HTBI primers and Arm-PCR of CDR3 regions. TCRdb re-called the multiplex PCR reads through MiXCR, storing one row per CDR3 protein. The sample has fewer than 450,000 distinct CDR3 sequences; about 15% are singletons. This sample's time point: newly diagnosed GD, antithyroid drugs for less than 3 months. The authors made the TCR library using RNA they extracted from PBMCs. In addition, the sample was reused for a study of T cells in Graves' hyperthyroidism and ophthalmopathy.

The source was peripheral blood mononuclear cells (PBMCs), collected at new diagnosis, from a patient treated with antithyroid drugs. These receptors came from a woman between 40 and 55 years old with Graves disease.

This clonotype was picked up many times. The rearrangement uses TRBV2 and TRBJ1-1; unclear D gene. The V end lost 5 bases, the J end lost 11 bases, and 15 bases lay between the germline ends. The CDR3 contains 12 residues. The germline V gene has CDR1 SNHLY and CDR2 FYNNEI. The CDR3 region is CASSPDGPRAFF. As DNA, the CDR3 is TGTGCCAGCAGTCCGGACGGGCCACGGGCTTTCTTT.

The sample holds many counts of this clonotype. The V and J genes are TRBV5-5 and TRBJ2-7, with D possibly being TRBD2 (6 bases). The CDR3 is made up of 12 amino acids. Germline loops: CDR1 SGHKS, CDR2 YYEKEE (reference sequence). V lost 1 base, J lost 7 bases, and 9 bases lay in between. The CDR3 DNA sequence: TGTGCCAGCAGCTTGCGGGAGTGGGAGCAGTACTTC. Translated, it gives CASSLREWEQYF. The whole variable domain, remainder taken from reference TRBV5-5 and TRBJ2-7, is DAGVTQSPTHLIKTRGQQVTLRCSPISGHKSVSWYQQVLGQGPQFIFQYYEKEERGRGNFPDRFSARQFPNYSSELNVNALLLGDSALYLCASSLREWEQYFGPGTRLTVT.

The genes are TRBV20-1 and TRBJ2-2; the match to TRBD1 covers 8 bases. The J segment lost 3 bases and the V segment lost 0 bases, leaving 6 bases of the junction unmatched. Germline V lookup: CDR1 DFQATT, CDR2 SNEGSKA (reference sequence). The CDR3 length is 16 residues. CDR3 protein: CSARDRGRSDTGELFF. The CDR3 DNA sequence: TGCAGTGCTAGAGACAGGGGGCGTTCAGACACCGGGGAGCTGTTTTTT.

The table lists this clonotype with many counts. The rearrangement uses TRBV6-2 or TRBV6-3 and TRBJ2-7, with TRBD2 matching 11 bases. CDR3 length: 17 amino acids. Germline V gene sequence: CDR1 MNHEY, CDR2 SVGEGT. Losses at the gene ends were 2 bases for V and 2 bases for J; bases not matched to a gene: 8. The CDR3, as DNA: TGTGCCAGCAGTTACGGCCAACCGGGACTAGCGGCCTACGAGCAGTACTTC. Translation gives CASSYGQPGLAAYEQYF.

This clonotype was seen at least ten times. V gene TRBV2 combines with J gene TRBJ2-3; no firm D call. Per germline, CDR1 SNHLY and CDR2 FYNNEI. The CDR3 has 15 residues. V lost 3 bases, J lost 2 bases, and 12 bases lay in between. CDR3 sequence reads: CASSDSGSFTDTQYF. The CDR3 bases are TGTGCCAGCAGTGACTCTGGTAGCTTCACAGATACGCAGTATTTT.

This clonotype was counted between two and nine times. The chain carries TRBV6-5 and TRBJ2-3; the match to TRBD2 covers 8 bases. This CDR3 has 17 amino acids. The ends lost 0 bases at V and 2 bases at J; junction bases unmatched: 7. Per germline, CDR1 MNHEY and CDR2 SVGAGI. The CDR3 loop is CASSYSYSGSITDTQYF. The DNA of the CDR3 is TGTGCCAGCAGTTACTCGTACAGCGGGAGTATCACAGATACGCAGTATTTT.

Points on this clonotype: This may come from a read error, since a much larger clone is one base off. This chain connects TRBV24-1 to TRBJ2-2, with D possibly TRBD1 on 6 matching bases. Trimming stripped 3 bases from V and 1 base from J, with 8 bases between. The CDR3 loop spans 15 amino acids. The germline gives CDR1 KGHDR, CDR2 SFDVKD. CDR3 loop: CATSDRRGNTGELFF. DNA for the CDR3: TGTGCCACCAGTGATCGCAGGGGGAACACCGGGGAGCTGTTTTTT.

This clonotype was observed a few times. The chain employs TRBV18 and TRBJ2-7; the D is unclear. The CDR3 runs to 12 residues. Germline values: CDR1 KGHSH, CDR2 LQKENI. Trimming pared 2 bases from V and 4 bases from J, leaving 6 bases between. CDR3 DNA: TGTGCCAGCTCACCAGCCGGATACGAGCAGTACTTC. This encodes CASSPAGYEQYF.

This clonotype was picked up many times. The V gene is TRBV6-5, the J gene TRBJ2-5, with D possibly matching TRBD1 (5 bases). CDR3 length equals 17 residues. Deletions cut 4 bases from V and 5 bases from J, with 23 bases between. CDR1 is MNHEY and CDR2 is SVGAGI in the germline V gene. The CDR3 loop is CASSSTRQPSTRETQYF. The DNA for the CDR3 is TGTGCCAGCAGTTCCACCAGACAGCCATCCACAAGGGAGACCCAGTACTTC.

CDR3 in DNA: TGCGCCAGCAGCCAAGATGTTGGACAGTCTAACTATGGCTACACCTTC. Residues: CASSQDVGQSNYGYTF. V is TRBV4-3 and J is TRBJ1-2, with TRBD1 as a possible D gene (6 bases). The CDR3 runs 16 residues. Trimming took 0 bases from V and 0 from J, leaving 11 bases between them. Germline CDR1 is LGHNA and CDR2 is YSLEER.

This clonotype was picked up a small number of times. J is TRBJ2-7 and V is TRBV19; D gene uncertain. Germline CDR1 and CDR2: LNHDA and SQIVND (reference sequence). The CDR3 extends over 13 amino acids. V was cut by 5 bases and J by 0 bases, with 8 bases left in between. The CDR3 DNA follows: TGTGCCAGTAGTTCGGATTTCTCCTACGAGCAGTACTTC. This codes for CASSSDFSYEQYF.

This clonotype appeared many times. The CDR3: CSARQGGDSRTDTQYF. DNA of the CDR3: TGCAGTGCTAGGCAGGGCGGGGACAGCCGCACAGATACGCAGTATTTT. The chain recombines TRBV20-1 with TRBJ2-3; possible D gene TRBD1, 7 bases. Germline values: CDR1 DFQATT, CDR2 SNEGSKA (reference sequence). The CDR3 is made up of 16 amino acids. V gave up 3 bases and J gave up 1 base, with 17 bases separating them.

V and J are TRBV7-9 and TRBJ2-1; perhaps TRBD2 as D (6 bases). V lost 4 bases and J 0 bases, leaving 19 bases between the germline ends. CDR1 is SEHNR and CDR2 is FQNEAQ in the germline V gene (reference sequence). This CDR3 comprises 18 residues. The DNA of the CDR3 is TGTGCCAGCAGCTCCGACAAGCCCCGCGGGATCTCCTACAATGAGCAGTTCTTC. This codes for CASSSDKPRGISYNEQFF.

This clonotype was counted at least ten times. This sequence joins TRBV3-1 and TRBJ2-3; the D is unclear. Germline values: CDR1 LGHDT, CDR2 YNNKEL (reference sequence). V was pared by 6 bases and J by 2 bases, with 6 bases between. The CDR3 loop spans 12 amino acids. The CDR3 is CASRGYTDTQYF. CDR3 nucleotides: TGTGCCAGCAGGGGATACACAGATACGCAGTATTTT.

This clonotype was seen more than once but under ten times. The genes are TRBV28 and TRBJ2-7; D is possibly TRBD2 (5 bases). CDR1 MDHEN and CDR2 SYDVKM come from the germline V gene. This CDR3 region has 14 residues. Trimming stripped 1 base from V and 4 bases from J, with 11 bases between. CDR3 bases: TGTGCCAGCAGTTTATTCCCGGGGATATACGAGCAGTACTTC. This translates into CASSLFPGIYEQYF.

CDR3 nucleotide sequence: TGCAGTGCTAGACCGGGAGCGTACGAGCAGTACTTC. It translates to CSARPGAYEQYF. The rearrangement joins TRBV20-1 to TRBJ2-7, with D tentatively TRBD2 (6 bases). In germline, CDR1 is DFQATT, CDR2 SNEGSKA (reference sequence). V dropped 2 bases and J dropped 4 bases, with 9 bases sitting between them. The CDR3 is made up of 12 amino acids.

The chain combines TRBV2 with TRBJ1-5; D gene uncertain. The CDR3 has 14 residues. Trimming took 4 bases from V and 4 from J, leaving 11 bases between them. The V gene's germline CDR1 is SNHLY and CDR2 FYNNEI. DNA for the CDR3: TGTGCCAGCAGTGCCTCTACCAGGAATCAGCCCCAGCATTTT. Translating gives CASSASTRNQPQHF.

A single count supports this clonotype. The V call is TRBV5-6, the J call TRBJ2-6, with D unclear. The CDR3 is made up of 15 amino acids. Germline V CDR1 and CDR2: SGHDT, YYEEEE. Trimming removed 2 bases from V and 4 bases from J, with 10 bases in between. CDR3 protein: CASSFAGLGANVLTF. Written as DNA, the CDR3 is TGTGCCAGCAGCTTCGCCGGGTTAGGGGCCAACGTCCTGACTTTC. The whole variable domain, filled in from reference TRBV5-6 and TRBJ2-6, reads DAGVTQSPTHLIKTRGQQVTLRCSPKSGHDTVSWYQQALGQGPQFIFQYYEEEERQRGNFPDRFSGHQFPNYSSELNVNALLLGDSALYLCASSFAGLGANVLTFGAGSRLTVL.

Only a few counts were recorded for this clonotype. The J gene is TRBJ1-5, the V gene TRBV5-1; D is ambiguous. The CDR3 has 13 residues. V shed 4 bases and J shed 5 bases, with 10 bases lying between them. Germline values: CDR1 SGHRS, CDR2 YFSETQ. The CDR3 here is CASSDGPDQPQHF. DNA of the CDR3: TGCGCCAGCAGCGATGGACCGGATCAGCCCCAGCATTTT. Supplemented by reference TRBV5-1 and TRBJ1-5, the full variable domain reads KAGVTQTPRYLIKTRGQQVTLSCSPISGHRSVSWYQQTPGQGLQFLFEYFSETQRNKGNFPGRFSGRQFSNSRSEMNVSTLELGDSALYLCASSDGPDQPQHFGDGTRLSIL.

This clonotype was detected only once. This sequence joins TRBV7-2 and TRBJ2-3; perhaps TRBD1 as D (6 bases). The V gene's germline CDR1 is SGHTA and CDR2 FQGNSA. Trimming shortened V by 3 bases and J by 6 bases, and 13 bases separated the two germline ends. This CDR3 contains 14 residues. The CDR3 is CASSFGTRGDTQYF. In nucleotides, the CDR3 is TGTGCCAGCAGCTTCGGAACTAGGGGGGATACGCAGTATTTT.

This clonotype was observed once. The gene calls are TRBV6-2 or TRBV6-3 and TRBJ2-4, with 9 nucleotides matching TRBD1. The junction had 3 bases not matched to a gene; V was cut back by 5 bases and J by 1 base. Germline loops: CDR1 MNHEY, CDR2 SVGEGT. The CDR3 has 15 residues. CDR3 bases: TGTGCCAGCAGTGACAGGGGGTCGGCCAAAAACATTCAGTACTTC. Its protein product is CASSDRGSAKNIQYF.